The present T cell receptor beta chain was sequenced within a study of shared clonotypes between healthy human individuals. Study background: Two female and three male donors aged 18 to 49 were enrolled.

Assay: immunoSEQ multiplex PCR; the TCRdb copy retains only in-frame clones and omits some. Seen here are about 2.4 million clones, around nine tenths observed once, and the top ten hold about 0.13%. Recent vaccinations or acute infections were absent in the healthy HIV-negative adult donors. This TCR was recovered from a man aged 18 to 35 in good health. The sample comprised naive CD4+ T cells sorted from blood. Specified subset: CD45RA+ positively selected.

The CDR3 loop reads CASRTSQYSNQPQHF. CDR3 nucleotide sequence: TGTGCCAGCAGGACCTCCCAATATAGCAATCAGCCCCAGCATTTT. The rearrangement joins TRBV6-1 to TRBJ1-5; D uncertain. Trimming shortened V by 6 bases and J by 0 bases, and 12 bases separated the two germline ends. CDR1 is MNHNS and CDR2 is SASEGT in the germline V gene. The CDR3 spans 15 residues.